Below, 29 T cell receptor beta chains from the same sample are listed, as sequenced in a study of blood T cell repertoires in COVID-19. Sequencing used immunoSEQ multiplex PCR; TCRdb keeps in-frame clones, though not all of them. The table records tens of thousands of clones, 87% of them present only once. Sequencing input: peripheral blood. Receptors originate from a woman over 75 with acute or convalescent COVID-19.

This clone was counted a single time. This chain joins TRBV5-1 and TRBJ2-3; D remains unclear. V was pared by 0 bases and J by 1 base, with 9 bases between. The CDR3 covers 15 residues. Germline CDR1 and CDR2: SGHRS and YFSETQ. CDR3 residues: CASSLDFYGTDTQYF. The CDR3 bases are TGCGCCAGCAGCTTGGACTTTTACGGCACAGATACGCAGTATTTT.

V and J are TRBV6-2 or TRBV6-3 and TRBJ2-1; 12 nucleotides agree with TRBD2. The CDR3 totals 16 residues. V lost 8 bases, J lost 4 bases, and 9 bases stayed unmatched. Germline V CDR1 and CDR2: MNHEY, SVGEGT. CDR3 DNA: TGTGCCAGCCGCCGCCCCGGGACTAGCGGGTACAATGAGCAGTTCTTC. Its translation: CASRRPGTSGYNEQFF.

The genes are TRBV7-8 and TRBJ1-5; D call uncertain. V lost 1 base to trimming and J lost 2 bases, with 12 bases between them. Germline-derived CDR1 and CDR2 are SGHVS and FQNEAQ. The CDR3 has 16 residues. The CDR3 DNA reads TGTGCCAGCAGCTTAGAGGCAGGTTGGGGCAATCAGCCCCAGCATTTT. Its translation is CASSLEAGWGNQPQHF. The full variable domain, completed using reference TRBV7-8 and TRBJ1-5, is GAGVSQSPRYKVAKRGQDVALRCDPISGHVSLFWYQQALGQGPEFLTYFQNEAQLDKSGLPSDRFFAERPEGSVSTLKIQRTQQEDSAVYLCASSLEAGWGNQPQHFGDGTRLSIL.

The chain links TRBV5-4 to TRBJ2-1, with D perhaps matching TRBD1 (5 bases). With 4 bases removed from V and 7 bases from J, the gap between germline ends came to 15 bases. CDR3 length equals 14 residues. Germline lookup yields CDR1 SGHNT and CDR2 YYREEE (reference sequence). DNA for the CDR3: TGTGCCAGCAGCCAGAGGTTAGGGGTTAATGAGCAGTTCTTC. Translating gives CASSQRLGVNEQFF.

The V gene is TRBV4-3, the J gene TRBJ1-5; D perhaps matches TRBD1 (5 bases). The CDR3 is 14 amino acids. Germline assignment: CDR1 LGHNA and CDR2 YSLEER. The V end was cut by 3 bases, the J end by 2 bases, with 8 bases between. CDR3 sequence reads: CASSQLGRNQPQHF. CDR3 nucleotides: TGCGCCAGCAGCCAGCTGGGGCGCAATCAGCCCCAGCATTTT.

The chain recombines TRBV18 with TRBJ2-1; D remains unclear. CDR1 is KGHSH and CDR2 is LQKENI in the germline V gene. The CDR3 sequence is 14 residues long. Trimming cost V 6 bases and J 0 bases, with 9 bases left between them. The CDR3: CASSPPSSYNEQFF. The CDR3 DNA reads TGTGCCAGCTCCCCCCCTAGCTCCTACAATGAGCAGTTCTTC.

The rearrangement joins TRBV21-1 to TRBJ1-4; the DNA was not used to check the table's D call, TRBD1. TRBV21-1 is given as a pseudogene. The CDR3 consists of 14 residues. The CDR3 coding sequence is TGTGCCAGCATGGGGGGACAGGGTAATGAAAAACTGTTTTTT. This sequence encodes CASMGGQGNEKLFF.

This chain links TRBV30 with TRBJ1-2, with a weak D call TRBD1 (5 bases). V was cut by 4 bases and J by 7 bases, with 19 bases left in between. Germline assignment: CDR1 GTSNPN and CDR2 SVGIG (reference sequence). The CDR3 length is 14 residues. The CDR3 loop is CAWTGLQVVGGYTF. CDR3 sequence (DNA): TGTGCCTGGACAGGGTTGCAGGTGGTCGGTGGCTACACCTTC.

The rearrangement joins TRBV30 to TRBJ1-5; possible D gene TRBD1, 5 bases. This CDR3 comprises 15 residues. V was trimmed by 3 bases and J by 1 base, leaving 13 bases between them. CDR1 and CDR2 from the germline V gene are GTSNPN and SVGIG (reference sequence). The CDR3 protein is CAWSPQGGSNQPQHF. In nucleotides, the CDR3 is TGTGCCTGGAGCCCCCAGGGAGGAAGCAATCAGCCCCAGCATTTT.

The J gene is TRBJ2-3, the V gene TRBV28, with 8 bases that match TRBD2. Germline lookup yields CDR1 MDHEN and CDR2 SYDVKM. The CDR3 sequence is 16 residues long. The junction had 16 bases not matched to a gene; V was cut back by 9 bases and J by 5 bases. The CDR3 DNA sequence: TGTGCCAGGCCATGCTTGACGGGGGGGCGTAGAGATACGCAGTATTTT. This gives the protein CARPCLTGGRRDTQYF.

The chain recombines TRBV15 with TRBJ1-2, with 8 bases fitting TRBD1. With V trimmed by 1 base and J by 8 bases, 9 bases remained unmatched. The germline V gene has CDR1 LNHNV and CDR2 YYDKDF (reference sequence). The CDR3 contains 15 residues. The chain's CDR3 is CATSRAGTGWKGYTF. DNA of the CDR3: TGTGCCACCAGCAGAGCAGGGACAGGCTGGAAAGGCTACACCTTC. The full variable domain, completed using reference TRBV15 and TRBJ1-2, is DAMVIQNPRYQVTQFGKPVTLSCSQTLNHNVMYWYQQKSSQAPKLLFHYYDKDFNNEADTPDNFQSRRPNTSFCFLDIRSPGLGDTAMYLCATSRAGTGWKGYTFGSGTRLTVV.

The chain couples TRBV5-6 to TRBJ1-4; 10 positions match TRBD1. The CDR3 loop spans 16 amino acids. Germline values: CDR1 SGHDT, CDR2 YYEEEE. Trimming cost V 1 base and J 6 bases; bases outside gene matches: 6. This CDR3 reads CASSLFWGTGDEKLFF. The CDR3 DNA follows: TGTGCCAGCAGCTTGTTTTGGGGGACAGGGGATGAAAAACTGTTTTTT.

The chain combines TRBV5-3 with TRBJ1-1, with D unresolved. TRBV5-3 is identified as an open reading frame with a role that is uncertain. This CDR3 is 15 amino acids long. V dropped 0 bases and J dropped 3 bases, with 12 bases sitting between them. CDR3 in amino acids: CARSLGRLQDTEAFF. CDR3 nucleotide sequence: TGTGCCAGAAGCTTGGGTAGGCTCCAGGACACTGAAGCTTTCTTT.

The CDR3 bases are TGTGCCAGCAGCCCTCCCGGGTACTCTGGAAACACCATATATTTT. As protein: CASSPPGYSGNTIYF. The rearrangement links TRBV7-8 to TRBJ1-3; unclear D gene. The CDR3 consists of 15 residues. The V end lost 5 bases, the J end lost 0 bases, and 11 bases lay between the germline ends. Germline V gene lookup returns CDR1 SGHVS and CDR2 FQNEAQ.

The V and J genes are TRBV11-2 and TRBJ2-7; 9 nucleotides match TRBD1. V lost 7 bases and J lost 6; bases outside the gene matches: 16. In germline, CDR1 is SGHAT, CDR2 FQNNGV. CDR3 size: 16 residues. The chain's CDR3 is CASTPIKGQGFGEQYF. CDR3 nucleotides: TGTGCCAGCACGCCAATTAAGGGACAGGGCTTCGGCGAGCAGTACTTC.

The chain links TRBV6-2 or TRBV6-3 to TRBJ2-3; D is perhaps TRBD2 (6 bases). The CDR3 extends over 16 amino acids. V was cut by 4 bases and J by 5 bases, with 19 bases left in between. Looked up from germline, CDR1 is MNHEY and CDR2 is SVGEGT. CDR3 bases: TGTGCCAGCAGTTCCCGAGGAGGGGCGGCCCAAGATACGCAGTATTTT. This translates into CASSSRGGAAQDTQYF.

V and J are TRBV28 and TRBJ2-7, with 7 bases that match TRBD1. In germline, CDR1 is MDHEN, CDR2 SYDVKM. The junction had 6 bases not matched to a gene; V was cut back by 5 bases and J by 2 bases. The CDR3 loop spans 14 amino acids. The CDR3 here is CASSKYRGPYEQYF. The CDR3 nucleotides are TGTGCCAGCAGTAAGTACAGGGGACCCTACGAGCAGTACTTC.

This chain uses TRBV5-1 with TRBJ1-4; D not certain. Germline-derived CDR1 and CDR2 are SGHRS and YFSETQ. Deletions cut 0 bases from V and 0 bases from J, with 12 bases between. This CDR3 region has 17 residues. CDR3 coding DNA: TGCGCCAGCAGCTTGGACGGGCGGGCTGCAACTAATGAAAAACTGTTTTTT. The encoded protein is CASSLDGRAATNEKLFF.

The chain links TRBV28 to TRBJ1-1; D unresolved. V dropped 8 bases and J dropped 10 bases, with 14 bases sitting between them. Germline-derived CDR1 and CDR2 are MDHEN and SYDVKM. The CDR3 length is 11 residues. The CDR3 DNA reads as TGTGCCAGCGTCAAAGAGAGAGCAGCTTTCTTT. It encodes CASVKERAAFF.

V and J are TRBV3-1 (or the pseudogene TRBV3-2) and TRBJ1-6; 7 nucleotides match TRBD1. The germline V gene has CDR1 LGHDT and CDR2 YNNKEL (reference sequence). Trimming removed 9 bases from V and 4 bases from J; junction bases left unmatched: 12. There are 16 residues in the CDR3. The CDR3 coding sequence is TGTGCCAGTACCCACAGGGGAGGTAGATATAATTCACCCCTCCACTTT. Translating it yields CASTHRGGRYNSPLHF.

Only a few counts were recorded for this clone. The rearrangement uses TRBV4-2 and TRBJ2-3; TRBD2 agrees at 14 bases. V shed 5 bases and J 7 bases; nucleotides not matched to a gene: 11. The germline CDR1 and CDR2 sequences are LGHNA and YNFKEQ. The CDR3 consists of 17 residues. The CDR3 coding sequence is TGTGCCAGCAGCTCAACCCTGGGACTAGCGGGGGTGAATACGCAGTATTTT. This codes for CASSSTLGLAGVNTQYF.

This clone was seen a handful of times. The V gene is TRBV7-2, the J gene TRBJ2-5; possibly TRBD2 for D (6 bases). This CDR3 spans 15 amino acids. Trimming pared 7 bases from V and 7 bases from J, leaving 22 bases between. Germline V gene data show CDR1 as SGHTA and CDR2 as FQGNSA. The CDR3 DNA reads as TGTGCCAGCATCCCAAACAGAGGCGGGGAATGGACCCAGTACTTC. It encodes CASIPNRGGEWTQYF.

The chain employs TRBV5-6 and TRBJ2-7; TRBD1 might be the D (5 bases). The CDR3 is 13 residues long. Per the germline V gene, CDR1 is SGHDT and CDR2 is YYEEEE. The ends were cut back, 0 bases at V and 6 bases at J, with 10 bases in the middle. The CDR3 protein is CASSLAGPSEQYF. The CDR3 DNA follows: TGTGCCAGCAGCTTGGCAGGGCCCTCCGAGCAGTACTTC. Filled out from reference TRBV5-6 and TRBJ2-7, the complete variable domain reads DAGVTQSPTHLIKTRGQQVTLRCSPKSGHDTVSWYQQALGQGPQFIFQYYEEEERQRGNFPDRFSGHQFPNYSSELNVNALLLGDSALYLCASSLAGPSEQYFGPGTRLTVT.

The chain is built from TRBV19 and TRBJ1-2, with 9 bases lining up with TRBD1. Germline assignment: CDR1 LNHDA and CDR2 SQIVND (reference sequence). This CDR3 has 15 residues. Germline trimming cut 5 bases from V and 2 bases from J; bases unmatched to any gene: 6. DNA for the CDR3: TGTGCCAGTAGTGTTCAGACAGGGGGAAACTATGGCTACACCTTC. It codes for CASSVQTGGNYGYTF. Using reference TRBV19 and TRBJ1-2 for the parts outside the CDR3, the full variable domain is DGGITQSPKYLFRKEGQNVTLSCEQNLNHDAMYWYRQDPGQGLRLIYYSQIVNDFQKGDIAEGYSVSREKKESFPLTVTSAQKNPTAFYLCASSVQTGGNYGYTFGSGTRLTVV.

The V call is TRBV5-1, the J call TRBJ2-1; 9 nucleotides align to TRBD2. The CDR3 is made up of 13 amino acids. J gave up 6 bases and V 7 bases, and 5 bases lay outside the gene matches. Germline CDR1 reads SGHRS; CDR2 reads YFSETQ. The CDR3 protein is CASGGRAGNEQFF. The CDR3 nucleotides read TGCGCCAGCGGCGGGAGGGCCGGCAATGAGCAGTTCTTC.

This clone was seen a few times. V and J are TRBV5-1 and TRBJ1-1; 7 bases agree with TRBD1. Trimming at V came to 2 bases and at J to 1 base, leaving 2 bases not matched to a gene. Germline CDR1 reads SGHRS; CDR2 reads YFSETQ. The CDR3 totals 14 residues. This chain's CDR3 is CASSLQGTNTEAFF. The CDR3 nucleotides are TGCGCCAGCAGCTTACAGGGGACGAACACTGAAGCTTTCTTT.

The gene calls are TRBV10-1 and TRBJ2-1, with a tentative D call TRBD2 (5 bases). There are 12 residues in the CDR3. Between the trimmed V and J ends, which lost 4 bases and 6 bases, there was a span of 7 bases. CDR1 WNHNN and CDR2 SYGVQD come from the germline V gene (reference sequence). CDR3 in DNA: TGCGCCAGCAGTGTAGAGGGCAATGAGCAGTTCTTC. This encodes CASSVEGNEQFF.

The chain couples TRBV6-5 to TRBJ1-1; 8 positions match TRBD1. The V gene end was trimmed by 4 bases and the J gene end by 3 bases; junction bases not matched to a gene: 7. Germline V CDR1 and CDR2: MNHEY, SVGAGI. The CDR3 loop spans 15 amino acids. CDR3 residues: CASSSHRGGYTEAFF. In DNA, the CDR3 is TGTGCCAGCAGTTCACACAGGGGGGGGTACACTGAAGCTTTCTTT.

The rearrangement joins TRBV28 to TRBJ2-7; TRBD1 is a possible D gene (5 bases). This CDR3 spans 11 amino acids. CDR1 MDHEN and CDR2 SYDVKM come from the germline V gene. Trimming left V 6 bases short and J 3 bases short, with 6 bases between. Written as DNA, the CDR3 is TGTGCCAGCAGGACAGTCTACGAGCAGTACTTC. It codes for CASRTVYEQYF.